The TCR beta chain described here comes from a study of blood T cell repertoires in COVID-19. Whole-study context: Samples came from the United States, Italy and Spain, spanning acute and convalescent COVID-19. PBMCs, B-cell-depleted T cells, or T cells provided the cDNA or gDNA that made up the material.

Original processing methods: The assay estimated nucleated cells by amplifying reference gene primers. Profiled with immunoSEQ multiplex PCR; TCRdb holds only in-frame clones, not every one. The V and J calls and clone size are taken from that table; D and trimming were inferred from the DNA. The sample includes some 76,000 clones, around 80% seen only once; the top ten take more than 10%. Looked up from germline, CDR1 is MGHRA and CDR2 is YSYEKL. This CDR3 region has 16 residues. V was pared by 3 bases and J by 2 bases, with 14 bases between. This clonotype was sampled from a man aged 45 to 65 with COVID-19, enrolled during active disease. J is TRBJ1-5 and V is TRBV4-1; no clear D. Specimen: peripheral blood. This chain's CDR3 is CASSHPLSGGNQPQHF. CDR3 DNA sequence: TGCGCCAGCAGCCACCCCCTCAGCGGCGGCAATCAGCCCCAGCATTTT.